Below, one T cell receptor (beta chain) is given with its context. Its antigen is unknown. This record belongs to a study of STAT5B mutations in CD4+ large granular lymphocyte leukemia. Original data processing: Productive clonotypes were detectable down to 2.59 x 10-5 frequency. Clones were read by immunoSEQ multiplex PCR, and TCRdb kept only the in-frame ones, dropping some. D and trimming come from the DNA, and the V and J calls and clone size come from that table. Among 45,000 to 55,000 clones listed, about three quarters were seen once. Germline V lookup: CDR1 GTSNPN, CDR2 SVGIG (reference sequence). The CDR3 totals 13 residues. V shed 4 bases, J shed 11 bases, and the junction held 9 bases outside the gene matches. Points from the study as a whole: 8/27 top patient clones versus 2/35 control clones were TRBV06-family.

The TCR comes from a human donor in good health. Sequencing input: CD4+ T cells from blood buffy coats. V is TRBV30 and J is TRBJ2-3; 10 nucleotides match TRBD2. The CDR3 sequence is CAWTQLAGGGQYF. The CDR3 DNA reads TGTGCCTGGACCCAATTAGCGGGGGGTGGGCAGTATTTT.